The rows below give T cell receptor beta chains drawn from one sample of a study of blood T cell repertoires in COVID-19. Clones were sequenced by immunoSEQ multiplex PCR, and TCRdb holds only the in-frame ones, with some missing. Of over 80,000 clones detected, 80% to 90% appear once; the ten largest clones hold over 7%. The sequenced sample was peripheral blood. The receptors were gathered from a man between 45 and 60 years old with acute or convalescent COVID-19. CDR3s include the opening cysteine and the closing phenylalanine or tryptophan. The order of the fields is J gene, clone size, D gene, V gene, CDR3 DNA, CDR3 protein. The D gene is left open where the match is weak. Clone size, where shown, is once, few, many, or a class for clones that have expanded.

TRBJ2-5,once,TRBD1,TRBV10-3,TGTGCCATCCAGGGACAGGGGCCCCAAGAGACCCAGTACTTC,CAIQGQGPQETQYF
TRBJ2-2,once,TRBD2,TRBV7-2,TGTGCCACCCCCGGGGGACTAGCGGGGGTTCGCGGGGAGCTGTTTTTT,CATPGGLAGVRGELFF
TRBJ1-1,.,TRBD1,TRBV5-8,TGTGCCAGCAGCCCAGGGGGACCGGGCACTGAAGCTTTCTTT,CASSPGGPGTEAFF
TRBJ1-1,.,TRBD1,TRBV19,TGTGCCAGTAGCCGCGACAGGGTCGGGACTGAAGCTTTCTTT,CASSRDRVGTEAFF
TRBJ2-5,.,TRBD2,TRBV4-1,TGCGCCAGCAGCCAAACTCCGGGACTAGCGGGGGAGACCCAGTACTTC,CASSQTPGLAGETQYF
TRBJ2-2,.,TRBD1,TRBV5-1,TGCGCCAGCCGTTCGTCCCCGGGACAGGTGGACACCGGGGAGCTGTTTTTT,CASRSSPGQVDTGELFF
TRBJ1-2,.,.,TRBV2,TGTGCCAGCAGCCACCAGACAGCTAACTATGGCTACACCTTC,CASSHQTANYGYTF
TRBJ2-1,.,TRBD2,TRBV6-2/TRBV6-3,TGTGCCAGCAGTTACTCGTGGGCTACTAGCGGGGGGGAGCAGTTCTTC,CASSYSWATSGGEQFF
TRBJ2-3,.,TRBD1,TRBV5-1,TGCGCCAGCAGCCCTGGGACAGGGAGGACAGATACGCAGTATTTT,CASSPGTGRTDTQYF
TRBJ1-1,once,.,TRBV7-9,TGTGCCAGCAGCTTCCAGGAGAACACTGAAGCTTTCTTT,CASSFQENTEAFF
TRBJ1-2,once,TRBD1,TRBV7-6,TGTGCCAGCAGCTTGGGACAGGGCCTTGAGGGCTACACCTTC,CASSLGQGLEGYTF
TRBJ2-1,.,TRBD2,TRBV7-2,TGTGCCAGCAGCTTAGTCGTAGCGGGCTATTACAATGAGCAGTTCTTC,CASSLVVAGYYNEQFF
TRBJ1-2,.,TRBD1,TRBV7-3,TGTGCCAGCAGGCGACCGGGACAGGGTAACTATGGCTACACCTTC,CASRRPGQGNYGYTF
TRBJ2-2,.,.,TRBV19,TGTGCCAGTAGTATCCCCAGGGCGCTCAACACCGGGGAGCTGTTTTTT,CASSIPRALNTGELFF
TRBJ1-2,.,.,TRBV2,TGTGCCAGCAACCGGGGGACGGACTATGGCTACACCTTC,CASNRGTDYGYTF
TRBJ1-2,.,.,TRBV7-9,TGTGCCAGCACACCCCCGAGGGAGTACTATGGCTACACCTTC,CASTPPREYYGYTF
TRBJ1-5,.,TRBD1,TRBV30,TGTGCCTGGAGTGGAAGCCACAGGGGAGGCAATCAGCCCCAGCATTTT,CAWSGSHRGGNQPQHF
TRBJ1-1,few,.,TRBV29-1,TGCAGCGTTGAAACACCGGGGGAGAAAAACACTGAAGCTTTCTTT,CSVETPGEKNTEAFF
TRBJ2-3,.,.,TRBV9,TGTGCCAGCAGCGTAGGTGTATTAAGCACAGATACGCAGTATTTT,CASSVGVLSTDTQYF
TRBJ2-1,.,.,TRBV27,TGTGCCAGCGTTTTCTGGAGCCGGAGCAATGAGCAGTTCTTC,CASVFWSRSNEQFF
TRBJ2-5,.,.,TRBV24-1,TGTGCCACCAGTGACACAGGGTCGGTAGAGACCCAGTACTTC,CATSDTGSVETQYF
TRBJ2-3,.,TRBD1,TRBV19,TGTGCCAGTAGTATAAAGGGACAGAGCAACACAGATACGCAGTATTTT,CASSIKGQSNTDTQYF
TRBJ2-7,.,.,TRBV6-5,TGTGCCAGCAGTCCTCAGGACAGAAGCTTGCAGTACTTC,CASSPQDRSLQYF
TRBJ2-3,.,.,TRBV29-1,TGCAGCGTTTGGTCCGGGGCAGATACGCAGTATTTT,CSVWSGADTQYF
TRBJ2-1,.,TRBD1,TRBV6-5,TGTGCCAGCAACCTGGACAGGGGGCTAGTTGAGCAGTTCTTC,CASNLDRGLVEQFF
TRBJ1-3,once,.,TRBV5-5,TGTGCCAGCAGCTTGCTTGGAAACACCATATATTTT,CASSLLGNTIYF
TRBJ2-6,.,.,TRBV19,TGTGCCAGTAGTGGCAGTTCTGGGGCCAACGTCCTGACTTTC,CASSGSSGANVLTF
TRBJ1-2,.,.,TRBV7-9,TGTGCCAGCAGCCCCGCCGGACAAAACTACACCTTC,CASSPAGQNYTF
TRBJ2-6,.,.,TRBV2,TGTGCCAGCAGTGAAAGGACGCCCGTTGGGCAGGGGGGATCTGAGGCCAACGTCCTGACTTTC,CASSERTPVGQGGSEANVLTF
TRBJ1-3,.,TRBD1,TRBV7-2,TGTGCCAGCAGCATGGGACAGCCTGACTCTGGAAACACCATATATTTT,CASSMGQPDSGNTIYF
TRBJ1-3,.,.,TRBV11-2,TGTGCCAGCAGCTTTTGGGGACTCGGAAACACCATATATTTT,CASSFWGLGNTIYF
TRBJ2-3,.,.,TRBV5-1,TGCGCCAGCAGCCCTCAGACAGGCACAGATACGCAGTATTTT,CASSPQTGTDTQYF
TRBJ2-7,.,TRBD2,TRBV9,TGTGCCAGCAGCGTTTCAACCGGGACTAGCGGGAATTACCATGACTACGAGCAGTACTTC,CASSVSTGTSGNYHDYEQYF
TRBJ2-3,.,.,TRBV7-3,TGTGCCAGCAGCTTAAGCTCTAGGACTACAGATACGCAGTATTTT,CASSLSSRTTDTQYF
TRBJ2-2,.,.,TRBV6-5,TGTGCCAACAAGAAGAACACCGGGGAGCTGTTTTTT,CANKKNTGELFF
TRBJ1-3,.,TRBD1,TRBV5-1,TGCGCCAGCAGCTGGACAGGTGTCTCTGGAAACACCATATATTTT,CASSWTGVSGNTIYF
TRBJ2-3,.,TRBD2,TRBV4-2,TGTGCCAGCAGCCAAGATTGGCGGGGGGGAGGAGATACGCAGTATTTT,CASSQDWRGGGDTQYF
TRBJ2-1,once,.,TRBV7-2,TGTGCCAGCAGCCTCCAGGGGAGCTCCTACAATGAGCAGTTCTTC,CASSLQGSSYNEQFF
TRBJ1-5,.,TRBD1,TRBV28,TGTGCCAGCAGTTTAACGATCAGGGGGACGGCCCAGCATTTT,CASSLTIRGTAQHF
TRBJ2-5,once,.,TRBV11-2,TGTGCCAGCAGCTTGAGGGCAGTGCGATTGGAGACCCAGTACTTC,CASSLRAVRLETQYF
TRBJ2-1,.,.,TRBV19,TGTGCCAGTAGTATAGGGCGGCTTAAATCCTACAATGAGCAGTTCTTC,CASSIGRLKSYNEQFF
TRBJ1-5,.,.,TRBV5-1,TGCGCCAGCAGCTTGGGGGGCATGAACAATCAGCCCCAGCATTTT,CASSLGGMNNQPQHF